Below, 8 T cell receptor beta chains from the same sample are listed, as sequenced in a study of human T cells and chemical hapten exposure. The time point here: healthy volunteer bleed at 2 weeks. The authors extracted total RNA from unfractionated whole blood. TCRdb called the RACE reads again in MiXCR, with one record for every CDR3 protein. This sample has roughly 100,000 distinct CDR3 sequences, with just under 9% found just once. Sequencing was done on a sample of whole blood. These receptors originate from a female donor in good health. Some clones in this sample may be carry-over from other donors' samples.

J is TRBJ1-2 and V is TRBV29-1, with 8 bases that match TRBD1. V shed 7 bases, J shed 2 bases, and the junction held 6 bases outside the gene matches. This CDR3 spans 13 amino acids. The germline gives CDR1 SQVTM, CDR2 ANQGSEA. The chain's CDR3 is CSAQTGVNYGYTF. The CDR3 region has the DNA TGCAGCGCTCAGACAGGGGTCAACTATGGCTACACCTTC.

This sequence joins TRBV5-4 and TRBJ2-6; 9 bases are a match to TRBD1. Germline V gene data show CDR1 as SGHNT and CDR2 as YYREEE (reference sequence). V lost 6 bases, J lost 1 base, and 8 bases stayed unmatched. The CDR3 runs to 17 residues. CDR3 DNA sequence: TGTGCCAGCAATCCGGGACAGGGATTTTCTGGGGCCAACGTCCTGACTTTC. Encoded protein: CASNPGQGFSGANVLTF. Supplemented by reference TRBV5-4 and TRBJ2-6, the full variable domain reads ETGVTQSPTHLIKTRGQQVTLRCSSQSGHNTVSWYQQALGQGPQFIFQYYREEENGRGNFPPRFSGLQFPNYSSELNVNALELDDSALYLCASNPGQGFSGANVLTFGAGSRLTVL.

The V call is TRBV7-3, the J call TRBJ2-5, with D possibly TRBD2 on 6 matching bases. The ends were cut back, 4 bases at V and 5 bases at J, with 11 bases in the middle. The CDR3 has 13 amino acids. Germline CDR1 and CDR2: SGHTA and FQGTGA. CDR3 in amino acids: CASSSRTTETQYF. The CDR3 nucleotides read TGTGCCAGCAGCTCTCGGACTACGGAGACCCAGTACTTC.

This clonotype was counted a few times. The chain joins TRBV28 to TRBJ2-3; D may correspond to TRBD1 or TRBD2 (6 bases each). Trimming shortened V by 8 bases and J by 1 base, and 28 bases separated the two germline ends. The CDR3 runs to 19 residues. Germline loops: CDR1 MDHEN, CDR2 SYDVKM. As DNA, the CDR3 is TGTGCCAGCCGGGGGAACAATCGAGGGGGGCACTGGGGCACAGATACGCAGTATTTT. This gives the protein CASRGNNRGGHWGTDTQYF.

V and J are TRBV7-9 and TRBJ2-1; the D gene is possibly TRBD2 (6 bases). Germline V CDR1 and CDR2: SEHNR, FQNEAQ (reference sequence). V was cut by 4 bases and J by 10 bases, with 8 bases left in between. This CDR3 region has 11 residues. The CDR3 DNA follows: TGTGCCAGCAGCTATGGACTAGAGCAGTTCTTC. This translates into CASSYGLEQFF.

The rearrangement uses TRBV6-5 and TRBJ2-5, with D maybe TRBD2 (5 bases). Trimming cost V 6 bases and J 0 bases, with 11 bases left between them. CDR1 and CDR2 (germline): MNHEY, SVGAGI. The CDR3 runs to 14 residues. The CDR3 DNA sequence: TGTGCCAGCAGAAGTAACGGGGACCAAGAGACCCAGTACTTC. Its translation is CASRSNGDQETQYF.

Ten or more counts support this clonotype. The V and J genes are TRBV28 and TRBJ2-3; TRBD2 might be the D (6 bases). CDR3 length equals 15 residues. Germline CDR1 reads MDHEN; CDR2 reads SYDVKM. V was shortened by 4 bases and J by 4 bases, with 15 bases between the two germline ends. CDR3 protein: CASSSAGPMADTQYF. The CDR3 DNA reads TGTGCCAGCAGTTCAGCGGGTCCTATGGCAGATACGCAGTATTTT.

This chain uses TRBV6-2 or TRBV6-3 with TRBJ1-5; D is undetermined. V was trimmed by 0 bases and J by 7 bases, leaving 7 bases between them. The length of the CDR3 is 13 residues. CDR1 and CDR2 (germline): MNHEY, SVGEGT. CDR3 protein: CASSYSKVQPQHF. For the CDR3, the DNA is TGTGCCAGCAGTTACTCGAAGGTCCAGCCCCAGCATTTT.